This T cell receptor beta chain comes out of a study of blood T cell repertoires in COVID-19. Study overall: Acute-phase and convalescent COVID-19 samples originated in the United States, Italy and Spain.

Data came from immunoSEQ multiplex PCR; TCRdb stores just in-frame clones and leaves some out. This table has approximately 150,000 clones, approximately 88% appearing once. The V and J ends lost 7 bases and 5 bases respectively, with 14 bases between them. CDR1 and CDR2 (germline): MDHEN, SYDVKM. CDR3 size: 13 residues. This TCR derives from a man in his 70s with active COVID-19. Sequencing input: peripheral blood. The chain couples TRBV28 to TRBJ2-5, with a weak D call TRBD1 (5 bases). CDR3 coding DNA: TGTGCCAGCACTCTAGGGCAGGGCGAGACCCAGTACTTC. It specifies CASTLGQGETQYF.